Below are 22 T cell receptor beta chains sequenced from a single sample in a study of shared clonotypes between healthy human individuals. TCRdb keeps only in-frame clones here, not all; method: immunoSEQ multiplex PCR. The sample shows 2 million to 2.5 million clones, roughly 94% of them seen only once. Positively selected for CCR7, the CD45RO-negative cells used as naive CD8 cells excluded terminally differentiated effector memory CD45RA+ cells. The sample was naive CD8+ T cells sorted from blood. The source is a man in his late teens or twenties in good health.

The CDR3 region is CASSQDHKKDYEQYF. CDR3 nucleotides: TGCGCCAGCAGCCAAGATCACAAAAAGGATTACGAGCAGTACTTC. The genes are TRBV4-1 and TRBJ2-7, with unresolved D. The germline V gene encodes CDR1 MGHRA and CDR2 YSYEKL. V was cut by 0 bases and J by 4 bases, with 13 bases left in between. CDR3 length: 15 amino acids.

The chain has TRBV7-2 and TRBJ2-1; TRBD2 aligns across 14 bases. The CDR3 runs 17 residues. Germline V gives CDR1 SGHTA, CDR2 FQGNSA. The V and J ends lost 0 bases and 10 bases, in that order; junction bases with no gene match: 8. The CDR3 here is CASSLASGLAGGWEQFF. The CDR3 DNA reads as TGTGCCAGCAGCTTAGCTAGCGGACTAGCGGGAGGATGGGAGCAGTTCTTC.

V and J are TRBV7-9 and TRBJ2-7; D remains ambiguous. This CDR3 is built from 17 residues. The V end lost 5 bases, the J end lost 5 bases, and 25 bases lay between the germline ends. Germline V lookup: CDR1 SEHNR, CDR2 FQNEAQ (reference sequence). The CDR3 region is CASSNYPETYVADEQYF. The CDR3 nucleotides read TGTGCCAGCAGCAACTATCCGGAAACCTATGTAGCAGACGAGCAGTACTTC.

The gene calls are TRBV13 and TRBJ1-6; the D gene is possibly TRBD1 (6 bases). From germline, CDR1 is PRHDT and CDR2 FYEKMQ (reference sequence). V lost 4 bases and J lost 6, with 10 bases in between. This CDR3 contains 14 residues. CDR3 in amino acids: CASSSDRFNSPLHF. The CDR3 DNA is TGTGCCAGCAGCTCGGACAGATTTAATTCACCCCTCCACTTT.

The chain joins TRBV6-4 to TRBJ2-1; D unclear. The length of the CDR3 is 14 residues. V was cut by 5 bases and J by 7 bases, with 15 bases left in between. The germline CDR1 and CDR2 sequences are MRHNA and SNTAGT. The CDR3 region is CASSPTLYVNEQFF. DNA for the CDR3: TGTGCCAGCAGTCCGACCCTGTACGTAAATGAGCAGTTCTTC.

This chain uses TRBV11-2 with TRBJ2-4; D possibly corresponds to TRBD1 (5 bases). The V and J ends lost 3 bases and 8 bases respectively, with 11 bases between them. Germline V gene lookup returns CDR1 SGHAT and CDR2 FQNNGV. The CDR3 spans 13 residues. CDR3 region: CASSFLDKYIQYF. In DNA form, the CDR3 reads TGTGCCAGCAGCTTCTTGGACAAGTACATTCAGTACTTC.

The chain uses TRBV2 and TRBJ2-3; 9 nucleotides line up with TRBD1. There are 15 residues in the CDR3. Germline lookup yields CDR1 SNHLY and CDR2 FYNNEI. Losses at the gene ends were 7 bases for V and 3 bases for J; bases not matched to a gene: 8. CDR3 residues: CASMERTGATDTQYF. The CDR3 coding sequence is TGTGCCAGCATGGAGCGGACAGGGGCAACAGATACGCAGTATTTT.

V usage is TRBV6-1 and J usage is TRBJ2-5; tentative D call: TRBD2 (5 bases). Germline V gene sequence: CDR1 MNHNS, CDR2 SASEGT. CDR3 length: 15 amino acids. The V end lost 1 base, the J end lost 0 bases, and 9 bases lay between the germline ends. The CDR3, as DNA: TGTGCCAGCAGTGAAGACGGGGAGTACCAAGAGACCCAGTACTTC. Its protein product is CASSEDGEYQETQYF.

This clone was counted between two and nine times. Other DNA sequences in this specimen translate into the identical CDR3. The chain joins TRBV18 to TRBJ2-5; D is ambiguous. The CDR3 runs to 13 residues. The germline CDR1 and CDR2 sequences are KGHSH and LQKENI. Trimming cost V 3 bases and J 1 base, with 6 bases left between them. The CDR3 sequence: CASSPGIQETQYF. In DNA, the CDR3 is TGTGCCAGCTCACCTGGGATCCAAGAGACCCAGTACTTC.

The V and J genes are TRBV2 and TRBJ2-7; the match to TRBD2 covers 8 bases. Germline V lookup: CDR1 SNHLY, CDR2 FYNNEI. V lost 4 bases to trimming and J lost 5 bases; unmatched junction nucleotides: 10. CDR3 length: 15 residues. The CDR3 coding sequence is TGTGCCAGCAGTGGTTCTGCGGGGGGTATCGACGAGCAGTACTTC. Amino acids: CASSGSAGGIDEQYF.

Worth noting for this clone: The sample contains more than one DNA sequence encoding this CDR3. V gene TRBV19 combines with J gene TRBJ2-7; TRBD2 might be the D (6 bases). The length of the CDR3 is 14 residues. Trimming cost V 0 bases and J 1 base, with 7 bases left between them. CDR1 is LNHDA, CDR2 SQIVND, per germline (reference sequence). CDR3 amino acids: CASSIDGGSYEQYF. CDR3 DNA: TGTGCCAGTAGTATAGACGGGGGTTCCTACGAGCAGTACTTC.

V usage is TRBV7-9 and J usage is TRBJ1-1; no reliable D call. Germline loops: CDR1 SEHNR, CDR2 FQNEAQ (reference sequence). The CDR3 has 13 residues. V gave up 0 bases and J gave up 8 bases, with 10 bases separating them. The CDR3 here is CASSLAMSEEAFF. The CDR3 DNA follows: TGTGCCAGCAGCTTAGCTATGTCGGAAGAAGCTTTCTTT.

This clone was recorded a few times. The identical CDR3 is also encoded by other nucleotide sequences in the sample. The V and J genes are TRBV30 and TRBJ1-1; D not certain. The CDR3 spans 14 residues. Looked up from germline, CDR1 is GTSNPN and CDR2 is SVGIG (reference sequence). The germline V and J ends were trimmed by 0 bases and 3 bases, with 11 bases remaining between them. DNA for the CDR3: TGTGCCTGGAGTGTACTTCGGGTGGACACTGAAGCTTTCTTT. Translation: CAWSVLRVDTEAFF.

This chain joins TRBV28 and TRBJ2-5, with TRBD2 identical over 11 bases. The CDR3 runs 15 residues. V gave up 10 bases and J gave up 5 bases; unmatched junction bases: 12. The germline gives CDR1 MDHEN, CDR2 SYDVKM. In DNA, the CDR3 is TGTGCCACCACCTCTAGCGGGGGGACCGGGGAGACCCAGTACTTC. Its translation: CATTSSGGTGETQYF.

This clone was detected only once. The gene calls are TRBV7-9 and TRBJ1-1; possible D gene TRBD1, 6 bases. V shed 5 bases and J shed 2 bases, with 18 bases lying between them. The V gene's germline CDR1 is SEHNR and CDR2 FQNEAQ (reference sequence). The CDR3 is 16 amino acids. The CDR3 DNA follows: TGTGCCAGCAGCGCTCAAGGACAGTGGGGAAACACTGAAGCTTTCTTT. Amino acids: CASSAQGQWGNTEAFF. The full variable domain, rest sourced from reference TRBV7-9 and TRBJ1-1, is DTGVSQNPRHKITKRGQNVTFRCDPISEHNRLYWYRQTLGQGPEFLTYFQNEAQLEKSRLLSDRFSAERPKGSFSTLEIQRTEQGDSAMYLCASSAQGQWGNTEAFFGQGTRLTVV.

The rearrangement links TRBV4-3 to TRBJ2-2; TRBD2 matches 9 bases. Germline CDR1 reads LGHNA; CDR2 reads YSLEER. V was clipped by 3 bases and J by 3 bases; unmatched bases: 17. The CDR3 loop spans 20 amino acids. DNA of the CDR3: TGCGCCAGCAGCCACCTGACCGGGACTAGCCCAAATGTCGACACCGGGGAGCTGTTTTTT. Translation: CASSHLTGTSPNVDTGELFF.

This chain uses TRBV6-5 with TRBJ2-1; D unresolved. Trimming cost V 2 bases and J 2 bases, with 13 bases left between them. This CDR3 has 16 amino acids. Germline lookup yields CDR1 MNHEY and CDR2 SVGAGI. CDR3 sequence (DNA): TGTGCCAGCAGTTACGGGGTGGGTTGGCCCTACAATGAGCAGTTCTTC. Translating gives CASSYGVGWPYNEQFF.

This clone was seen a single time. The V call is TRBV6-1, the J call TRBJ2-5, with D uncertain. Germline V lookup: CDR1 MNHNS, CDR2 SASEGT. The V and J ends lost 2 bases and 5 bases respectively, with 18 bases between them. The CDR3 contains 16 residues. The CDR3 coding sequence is TGTGCCAGCAGTGAAAGGCGACACCTAGTCCGGGAGACCCAGTACTTC. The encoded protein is CASSERRHLVRETQYF.

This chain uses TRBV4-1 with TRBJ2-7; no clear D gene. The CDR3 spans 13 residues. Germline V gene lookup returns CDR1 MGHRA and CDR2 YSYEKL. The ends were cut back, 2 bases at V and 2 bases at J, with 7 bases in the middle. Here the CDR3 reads CASSQSNPYEQYF. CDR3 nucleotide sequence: TGCGCCAGCAGCCAATCCAACCCCTACGAGCAGTACTTC.

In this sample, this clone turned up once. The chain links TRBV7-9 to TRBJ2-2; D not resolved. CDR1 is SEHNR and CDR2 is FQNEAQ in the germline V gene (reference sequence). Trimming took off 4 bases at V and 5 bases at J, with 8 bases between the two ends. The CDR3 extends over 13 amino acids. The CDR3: CASSSYRTGELFF. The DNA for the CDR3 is TGTGCCAGCAGCTCCTACAGAACCGGGGAGCTGTTTTTT. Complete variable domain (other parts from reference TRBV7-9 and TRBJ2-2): DTGVSQNPRHKITKRGQNVTFRCDPISEHNRLYWYRQTLGQGPEFLTYFQNEAQLEKSRLLSDRFSAERPKGSFSTLEIQRTEQGDSAMYLCASSSYRTGELFFGEGSRLTVL.

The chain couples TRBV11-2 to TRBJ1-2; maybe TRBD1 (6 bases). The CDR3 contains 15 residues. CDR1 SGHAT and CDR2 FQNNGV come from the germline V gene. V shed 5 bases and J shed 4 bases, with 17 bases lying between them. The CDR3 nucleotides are TGTGCCAGCAGCCCGACACAGGGCCCTAGCTATGGCTACACCTTC. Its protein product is CASSPTQGPSYGYTF.

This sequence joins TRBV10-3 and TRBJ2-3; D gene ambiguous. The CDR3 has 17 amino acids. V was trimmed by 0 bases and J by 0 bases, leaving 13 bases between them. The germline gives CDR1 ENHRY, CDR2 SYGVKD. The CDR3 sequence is CAISESEGYSSTDTQYF. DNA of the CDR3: TGTGCCATCAGTGAGTCGGAAGGCTACTCTAGCACAGATACGCAGTATTTT.